This entry features one T cell receptor (beta chain) sequence. Its antigen is undetermined. The data were taken from a study of PD-1 blockade in classical Hodgkin lymphoma. Profiled with immunoSEQ multiplex PCR; TCRdb holds only in-frame clones, not every one. The sample lists about 86,000 clones, roughly nine tenths occurring once. There was relapse after autologous stem cell transplantation in every patient, and there was variation in brentuximab vedotin exposure. Study-wide results and limits: Excluded were patients who started nivolumab under 1 year after ASCT, a group that had lower diversity. Lower baseline TCR diversity marked trial partial responders and progressors. At baseline, newly diagnosed patients reportedly showed less TCR diversity than healthy donors.

The trim removed 2 bases at V and 4 bases at J, leaving 6 bases unmatched. The CDR3 runs to 17 residues. CDR1 and CDR2 from the germline V gene are MGHDK and SYGVNS. The chain employs TRBV25-1 and TRBJ1-4; 11 bases align to TRBD1. The source of this sequence is a human donor with classical Hodgkin lymphoma. This material consisted of peripheral blood mononuclear cells (PBMCs), taken before the second cycle of nivolumab. The DNA for the CDR3 is TGTGCCAGCAGTGAACCCCGGACAGGGGGCCTTAATGAAAAACTGTTTTTT. As protein: CASSEPRTGGLNEKLFF. The whole variable domain, filled in from reference TRBV25-1 and TRBJ1-4, reads EADIYQTPRYLVIGTGKKITLECSQTMGHDKMYWYQQDPGMELHLIHYSYGVNSTEKGDLSSESTVSRIRTEHFPLTLESARPSHTSQYLCASSEPRTGGLNEKLFFGSGTQLSVL.